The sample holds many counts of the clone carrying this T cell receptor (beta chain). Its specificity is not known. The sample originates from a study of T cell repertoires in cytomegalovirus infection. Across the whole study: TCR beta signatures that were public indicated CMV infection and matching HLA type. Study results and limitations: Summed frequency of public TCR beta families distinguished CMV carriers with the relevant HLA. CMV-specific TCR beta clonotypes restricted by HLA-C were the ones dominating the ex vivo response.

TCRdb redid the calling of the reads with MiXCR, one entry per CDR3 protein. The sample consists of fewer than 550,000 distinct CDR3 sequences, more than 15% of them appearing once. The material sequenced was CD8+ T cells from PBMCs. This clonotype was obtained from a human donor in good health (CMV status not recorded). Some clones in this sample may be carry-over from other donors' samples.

CDR3 nucleotides: TGTGCCAGCTATGGGGACGGCTACACCTTC. As protein: CASYGDGYTF. V gene TRBV12-3 or TRBV12-4 combines with J gene TRBJ1-2; perhaps TRBD1 as D (5 bases). This CDR3 is 10 amino acids long. Trimming cost V 8 bases and J 8 bases, with 9 bases left between them.